This T cell receptor beta chain was sequenced in a study of early T cells in non-severe SARS-CoV-2 infection. Unique molecular identifiers (one per individual cDNA molecule) were attached. MiXCR was run by TCRdb on the 5' RACE reads, yielding one entry per CDR3 protein. The sample yields 32,000 or so distinct CDR3 sequences, roughly 9.3% seen once. Findings and caveats of the study: The study's VDJdb matching favored anti-spike CD8 responses and missed private and CD4 specificities.

Note on this clonotype: Antigen: not known.

The germline V gene has CDR1 SEHNR and CDR2 FQNEAQ (reference sequence). CDR3 length equals 14 residues. Between the trimmed V and J ends, which lost 1 base and 5 bases, there was a span of 11 bases. This chain uses TRBV7-9 with TRBJ1-1; the D gene is possibly TRBD1 (5 bases). The sequenced material came from whole blood. This sequence originates from an adult who was a healthcare worker with PCR-confirmed SARS-CoV-2 infection or an uninfected control (not recorded which). This chain's CDR3 is CASSLDQGSTEAFF. CDR3 DNA sequence: TGTGCCAGCAGCTTAGATCAGGGTTCAACTGAAGCTTTCTTT.